This passage covers 7 T cell receptor beta chains from one sample sequenced in a study of cytomegalovirus exposure and HLA in healthy donors. The PCR used 60 Vbeta and 13 Jbeta primers. The data were produced by immunoSEQ multiplex PCR, yet TCRdb's version contains in-frame clones alone and is incomplete. The data show more than 85,000 clones, 63% seen once. Sequenced input: PBMCs. The origin of the receptors is a woman aged 30 to 39 in good health and CMV-seronegative.

The V and J genes are TRBV27 and TRBJ1-4, with 7 bases matching TRBD1. This CDR3 contains 15 residues. Losses at the gene ends were 7 bases for V and 4 bases for J; bases not matched to a gene: 9. The V gene's germline CDR1 is MNHEY and CDR2 SMNVEV (reference sequence). In DNA, the CDR3 is TGTGCCAGCAAATATCAGGGGGATGTTAATGAAAAACTGTTTTTT. Translating gives CASKYQGDVNEKLFF.

The chain links TRBV29-1 to TRBJ1-2; perhaps TRBD1 as D (5 bases). Germline CDR1 and CDR2: SQVTM and ANQGSEA. V dropped 8 bases and J dropped 1 base, with 14 bases sitting between them. The CDR3 sequence is 13 residues long. The CDR3 region is CSCALGGNYGYTF. CDR3 nucleotide sequence: TGCAGCTGCGCTCTGGGGGGTAACTATGGCTACACCTTC.

The CDR3 loop is CASIRRAPGLRNEQYF. The CDR3 DNA follows: TGCGCCAGCATAAGACGGGCTCCGGGGTTGAGGAACGAGCAGTACTTC. V is TRBV10-2 and J is TRBJ2-5, with D perhaps TRBD2 (5 bases). The end of the DNA is better explained by TRBJ2-7, so the J call may be wrong. Germline values: CDR1 WSHSY, CDR2 SAAADI. The CDR3 extends over 16 amino acids.

This chain uses TRBV9 with TRBJ1-2; D is perhaps TRBD1 (6 bases). This CDR3 comprises 15 residues. Between the trimmed V and J ends, which lost 3 bases and 0 bases, there was a span of 12 bases. Germline values: CDR1 SGDLS, CDR2 YYNGEE. The CDR3 reads CASSARQVSNYGYTF. In DNA form, the CDR3 reads TGTGCCAGCAGCGCCCGACAGGTCTCTAACTATGGCTACACCTTC.

The J gene is TRBJ2-1, the V gene TRBV6-1; 10 bases are a match to TRBD2. Germline V gene sequence: CDR1 MNHNS, CDR2 SASEGT. The CDR3 is made up of 18 amino acids. V was clipped by 0 bases and J by 3 bases; unmatched bases: 8. The CDR3 loop reads CASSEALLRTSGYNEQFF. CDR3 bases: TGTGCCAGCAGTGAAGCGCTTCTACGGACTAGCGGCTACAATGAGCAGTTCTTC.

The chain employs TRBV27 and TRBJ2-5, with TRBD1 matching over 7 bases. This CDR3 region has 13 residues. V shed 5 bases, J shed 5 bases, and the junction held 5 bases outside the gene matches. Germline CDR1 and CDR2: MNHEY and SMNVEV (reference sequence). CDR3 sequence reads: CASSPTGRETQYF. The CDR3 DNA reads as TGTGCCAGCAGTCCGACAGGGCGGGAGACCCAGTACTTC.

V gene TRBV13 combines with J gene TRBJ1-2; 12 bases are a match to TRBD1. V was pared by 3 bases and J by 2 bases, with 10 bases of the junction left unmatched. CDR3 length: 18 amino acids. Germline values: CDR1 PRHDT, CDR2 FYEKMQ (reference sequence). The CDR3: CASSFLGQGAWRNYGYTF. In nucleotides, the CDR3 is TGTGCCAGCAGCTTTCTGGGACAGGGGGCCTGGAGGAACTATGGCTACACCTTC.